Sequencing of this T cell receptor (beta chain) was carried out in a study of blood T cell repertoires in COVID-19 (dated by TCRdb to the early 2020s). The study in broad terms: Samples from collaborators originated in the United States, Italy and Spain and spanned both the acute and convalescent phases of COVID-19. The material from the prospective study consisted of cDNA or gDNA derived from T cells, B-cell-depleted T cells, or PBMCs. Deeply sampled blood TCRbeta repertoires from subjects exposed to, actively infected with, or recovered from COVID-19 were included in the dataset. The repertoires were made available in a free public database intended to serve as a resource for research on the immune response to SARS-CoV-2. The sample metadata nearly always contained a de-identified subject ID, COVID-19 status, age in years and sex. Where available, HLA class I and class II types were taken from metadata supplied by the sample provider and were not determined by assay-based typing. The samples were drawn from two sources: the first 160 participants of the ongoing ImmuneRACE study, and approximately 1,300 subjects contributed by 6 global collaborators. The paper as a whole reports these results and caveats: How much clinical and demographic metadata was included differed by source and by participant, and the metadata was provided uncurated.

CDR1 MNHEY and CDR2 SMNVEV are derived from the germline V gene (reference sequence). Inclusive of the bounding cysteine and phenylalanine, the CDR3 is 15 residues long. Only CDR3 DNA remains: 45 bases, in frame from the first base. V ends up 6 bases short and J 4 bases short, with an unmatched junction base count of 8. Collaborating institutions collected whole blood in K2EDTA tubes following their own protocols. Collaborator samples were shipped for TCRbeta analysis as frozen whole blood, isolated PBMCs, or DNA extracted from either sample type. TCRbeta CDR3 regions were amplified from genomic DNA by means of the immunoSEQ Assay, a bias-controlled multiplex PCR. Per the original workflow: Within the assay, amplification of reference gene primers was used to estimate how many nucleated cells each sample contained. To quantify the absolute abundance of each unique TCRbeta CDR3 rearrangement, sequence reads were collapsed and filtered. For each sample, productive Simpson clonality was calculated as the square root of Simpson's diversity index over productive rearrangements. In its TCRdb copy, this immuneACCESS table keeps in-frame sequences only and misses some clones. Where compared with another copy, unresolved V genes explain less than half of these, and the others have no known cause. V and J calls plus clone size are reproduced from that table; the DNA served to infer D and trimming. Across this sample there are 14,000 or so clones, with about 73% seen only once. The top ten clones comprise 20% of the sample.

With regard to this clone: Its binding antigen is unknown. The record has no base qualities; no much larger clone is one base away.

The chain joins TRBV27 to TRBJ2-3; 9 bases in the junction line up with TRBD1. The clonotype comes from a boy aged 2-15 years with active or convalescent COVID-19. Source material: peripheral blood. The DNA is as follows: TGTGCCAGCAGCCGCGGGACAGGGACGGCAGATACGCAGTATTTT. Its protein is CASSRGTGTADTQYF.